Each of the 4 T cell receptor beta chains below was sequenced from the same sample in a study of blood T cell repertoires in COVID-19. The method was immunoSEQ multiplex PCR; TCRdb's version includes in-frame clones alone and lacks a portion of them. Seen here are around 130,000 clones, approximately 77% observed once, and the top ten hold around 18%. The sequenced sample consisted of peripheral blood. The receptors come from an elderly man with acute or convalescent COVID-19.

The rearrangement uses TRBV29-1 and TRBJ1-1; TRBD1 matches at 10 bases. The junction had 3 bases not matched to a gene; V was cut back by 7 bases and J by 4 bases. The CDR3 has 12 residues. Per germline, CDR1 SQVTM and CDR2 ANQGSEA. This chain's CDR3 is CSGRQGATEAFF. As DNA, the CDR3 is TGCAGCGGCCGACAGGGGGCCACTGAAGCTTTCTTT.

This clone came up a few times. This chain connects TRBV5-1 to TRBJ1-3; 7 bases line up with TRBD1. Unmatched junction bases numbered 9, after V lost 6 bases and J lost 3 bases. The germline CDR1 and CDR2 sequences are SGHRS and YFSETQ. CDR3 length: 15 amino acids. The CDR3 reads CASTPGTGDGNTIYF. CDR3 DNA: TGCGCCAGCACCCCCGGAACAGGGGATGGAAACACCATATATTTT.

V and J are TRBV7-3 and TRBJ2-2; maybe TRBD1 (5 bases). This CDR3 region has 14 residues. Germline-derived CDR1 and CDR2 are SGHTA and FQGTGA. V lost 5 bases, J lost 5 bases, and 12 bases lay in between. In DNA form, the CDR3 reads TGTGCCAGCAGCCCTACCCCAGGGACCGGGGAGCTGTTTTTT. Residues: CASSPTPGTGELFF.

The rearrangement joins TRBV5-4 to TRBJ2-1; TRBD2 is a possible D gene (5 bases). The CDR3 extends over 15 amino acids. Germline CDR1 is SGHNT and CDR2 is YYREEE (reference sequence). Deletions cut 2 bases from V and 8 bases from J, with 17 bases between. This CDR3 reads CASSFSPRRLDEQFF. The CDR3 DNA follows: TGTGCCAGCAGCTTTAGTCCAAGGAGGCTGGATGAGCAGTTCTTC. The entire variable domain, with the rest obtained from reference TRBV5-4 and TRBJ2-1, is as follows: ETGVTQSPTHLIKTRGQQVTLRCSSQSGHNTVSWYQQALGQGPQFIFQYYREEENGRGNFPPRFSGLQFPNYSSELNVNALELDDSALYLCASSFSPRRLDEQFFGPGTRLTVL.